This TCR beta chain was identified in a study of patients and donors after allogeneic stem cell transplantation. MiXCR, applied by TCRdb to the RT-PCR reads, yields one record per CDR3 protein. The data show about 960,000 distinct CDR3 sequences, with more than 15% seen just once and under 6.5% held by the top ten. The germline V and J ends were trimmed by 8 bases and 1 base, with 14 bases remaining between them. From germline, CDR1 is DFQATT and CDR2 SNEGSKA (reference sequence). There are 13 residues in the CDR3. In its sample, this clonotype was seen a few times. This TCR was recovered from a human donor who was either an allogeneic HSCT recipient or a stem cell or donor lymphocyte infusion donor (not recorded which). It is not recorded whose cells these are; they may come from a transplant donor. Source material: blood, either unsorted or a sorted T cell fraction (not recorded which). The chain links TRBV20-1 to TRBJ1-1; D unresolved. The DNA of the CDR3 is TGCAGTCCCCGCGGAGGCTCGAACACTGAAGCTTTCTTT. Protein product: CSPRGGSNTEAFF.